This is a list of T cell receptor beta chains from one sample in a study of human T cells and chemical hapten exposure. TCRdb processed the RACE reads anew with MiXCR; each CDR3 protein has one entry. The data contain roughly 34,000 distinct CDR3 sequences, 10% of them singletons. Specimen: whole blood, collected in connection with sensitization to the hapten diphenylcyclopropenone (DPC). The source of these receptors is a middle-aged man with alopecia areata. Some clones in this sample may be carry-over from other donors' samples. Each CDR3 is given with its conserved first and last residue. The order of the fields is V gene, clone size, J gene, D gene, CDR3 DNA, CDR3 protein. The D gene is left open where the match is weak. The size of a clone is reported for some rows only, either as once, few or many, or as a class for expanded clones.

V gene: TRBV28
clone size: many
J gene: TRBJ2-4
D gene: .
CDR3 DNA: TGTGCCAGTACCTCCGGGAGAAACATTCAGTACTTC
CDR3 protein: CASTSGRNIQYF

V gene: TRBV6-6
clone size: many
J gene: TRBJ2-3
D gene: TRBD1
CDR3 DNA: TGTGCCAGCAGTTACCAGGGGGCGGGCACAGATACGCAGTATTTT
CDR3 protein: CASSYQGAGTDTQYF

V gene: TRBV28
clone size: many
J gene: TRBJ1-1
D gene: .
CDR3 DNA: TGTGCCAGCAGTTTTTCTCAGGGTAGGGCTTTCTTT
CDR3 protein: CASSFSQGRAFF

V gene: TRBV9
clone size: few
J gene: TRBJ2-2
D gene: .
CDR3 DNA: TGTGCCAGCAGCGTTGGACAGAACACCGGGGAGCTGTTTTTT
CDR3 protein: CASSVGQNTGELFF

V gene: TRBV7-8
clone size: .
J gene: TRBJ2-3
D gene: .
CDR3 DNA: TGTGCCAGCAGCCCCCAAAGAAACGCGCAGTATTTT
CDR3 protein: CASSPQRNAQYF

V gene: TRBV18
clone size: many
J gene: TRBJ2-5
D gene: .
CDR3 DNA: TGTGCCAGCTCACCTGTCCGGTCTCTGGAGACCCAGTACTTC
CDR3 protein: CASSPVRSLETQYF

V gene: TRBV29-1
clone size: many
J gene: TRBJ2-3
D gene: .
CDR3 DNA: TGCAGCTTAGGACAGTCTAGCACAGATACGCAGTATTTT
CDR3 protein: CSLGQSSTDTQYF

V gene: TRBV5-4
clone size: .
J gene: TRBJ2-7
D gene: TRBD2
CDR3 DNA: TGTGCCAGCAGCCGCGGGCTAGCGGGAGTCGAGCAGTACTTC
CDR3 protein: CASSRGLAGVEQYF

V gene: TRBV7-9
clone size: .
J gene: TRBJ1-1
D gene: .
CDR3 DNA: TGTGCCAGCAGCTTCACACAGGGAGGCACTGAAGCTTTCTTT
CDR3 protein: CASSFTQGGTEAFF

V gene: TRBV7-2
clone size: many
J gene: TRBJ1-1
D gene: TRBD1
CDR3 DNA: TGTGCCAGCAGCTCAGGGGGCTGGGGCACTGAAGCTTTCTTT
CDR3 protein: CASSSGGWGTEAFF

V gene: TRBV3-1
clone size: many
J gene: TRBJ1-5
D gene: .
CDR3 DNA: TGTGCCAGCAGCCAAGATGGAACAGCTCATCAGCCCCAGCATTTT
CDR3 protein: CASSQDGTAHQPQHF

V gene: TRBV29-1
clone size: .
J gene: TRBJ1-1
D gene: .
CDR3 DNA: TGCAGCGTTGCGGCGGGGATGAACACTGAAGCTTTCTTT
CDR3 protein: CSVAAGMNTEAFF

V gene: TRBV11-2
clone size: many
J gene: TRBJ2-7
D gene: TRBD2
CDR3 DNA: TGTGCCAGCAGCTTAACTAGCGGGAGCGGCGAGCAGTACTTC
CDR3 protein: CASSLTSGSGEQYF

V gene: TRBV28
clone size: .
J gene: TRBJ2-7
D gene: TRBD1
CDR3 DNA: TGTGCCAGCGGAAACAGGGGGCGCTTGGTCTACGAGCAGTACTTC
CDR3 protein: CASGNRGRLVYEQYF

V gene: TRBV7-2
clone size: many
J gene: TRBJ2-1
D gene: .
CDR3 DNA: TGTGCCAGCAGCTTAGGGTTACTAGGATCCAATGAGCAGTTCTTC
CDR3 protein: CASSLGLLGSNEQFF

V gene: TRBV28
clone size: .
J gene: TRBJ2-5
D gene: .
CDR3 DNA: TGTGCCAGCAGTCTTCCGGGACGCGCGGAGACCCAGTACTTC
CDR3 protein: CASSLPGRAETQYF

V gene: TRBV12-3/TRBV12-4
clone size: few
J gene: TRBJ2-1
D gene: .
CDR3 DNA: TGTGCCAGCAGTCCCCAGGGGACTTCCTACAATGAGCAGTTCTTC
CDR3 protein: CASSPQGTSYNEQFF

V gene: TRBV30
clone size: many
J gene: TRBJ2-4
D gene: .
CDR3 DNA: TGTGCCTGGAGTCTGGGAGGAGGTTCCATTCAGTACTTC
CDR3 protein: CAWSLGGGSIQYF

V gene: TRBV7-2
clone size: few
J gene: TRBJ2-3
D gene: .
CDR3 DNA: TGTGCCAGCAGCTTGGAGGTGGCGAGCACAGATACGCAGTATTTT
CDR3 protein: CASSLEVASTDTQYF

V gene: TRBV29-1
clone size: many
J gene: TRBJ2-1
D gene: .
CDR3 DNA: TGCAGCGTTGGAGGGGCTAGCTACAATGAGCAGTTCTTC
CDR3 protein: CSVGGASYNEQFF

V gene: TRBV4-3
clone size: .
J gene: TRBJ1-1
D gene: .
CDR3 DNA: TGCGCCAGCAGCCAAGATGGTCGGGGGGCGGCAACTGAAGCTTTCTTT
CDR3 protein: CASSQDGRGAATEAFF

V gene: TRBV7-2
clone size: few
J gene: TRBJ2-1
D gene: .
CDR3 DNA: TGTGCCAGCAGCTTAGCCCGGACTGTTAATGAGCAGTTCTTC
CDR3 protein: CASSLARTVNEQFF

V gene: TRBV7-8
clone size: many
J gene: TRBJ2-2
D gene: .
CDR3 DNA: TGTGCCAGCAGTCTAGATACTGGGAACACCGGGGAGCTGTTTTTT
CDR3 protein: CASSLDTGNTGELFF

V gene: TRBV5-1
clone size: many
J gene: TRBJ2-1
D gene: TRBD2
CDR3 DNA: TGCGCCAGCAGGGCCTTTAGCGGGAGGTCACACAATGAGCAGTTCTTC
CDR3 protein: CASRAFSGRSHNEQFF

V gene: TRBV7-9
clone size: .
J gene: TRBJ2-1
D gene: .
CDR3 DNA: TGTGCCAGCAGCTACCGGGACGGGACCAATGAGCAGTTCTTC
CDR3 protein: CASSYRDGTNEQFF

V gene: TRBV7-9
clone size: many
J gene: TRBJ2-7
D gene: .
CDR3 DNA: TGTGCCAGCAGCCGTGCTGGGGAGGAGTCCTACGAGCAGTACTTC
CDR3 protein: CASSRAGEESYEQYF

V gene: TRBV29-1
clone size: .
J gene: TRBJ2-7
D gene: TRBD2
CDR3 DNA: TGCAGCGTTGAAGGCATCCCGGGACTAGCGGGCTACGAGCAGTACTTC
CDR3 protein: CSVEGIPGLAGYEQYF

V gene: TRBV20-1
clone size: many
J gene: TRBJ2-5
D gene: .
CDR3 DNA: TGCAGTGTCCCGACAGCGAATCAAGAGACCCAGTACTTC
CDR3 protein: CSVPTANQETQYF

V gene: TRBV7-3
clone size: .
J gene: TRBJ2-1
D gene: TRBD1
CDR3 DNA: TGTGCCAGCAGCTTAATAGGACCGATCGGAAGGGTCGGGACAGGGGGCCACAATGAGCAGTTCTTC
CDR3 protein: CASSLIGPIGRVGTGGHNEQFF

V gene: TRBV24-1
clone size: .
J gene: TRBJ2-1
D gene: TRBD2
CDR3 DNA: TGTGCCACCAGTGATCCGGTTCCCAGGACTAGCGGGAATGAGCAGTTCTTC
CDR3 protein: CATSDPVPRTSGNEQFF

V gene: TRBV28
clone size: many
J gene: TRBJ2-3
D gene: TRBD1
CDR3 DNA: TGTGCCAGCAGTTTACCCGGGACAGGGTCAGATACGCAGTATTTT
CDR3 protein: CASSLPGTGSDTQYF

V gene: TRBV18
clone size: many
J gene: TRBJ1-1
D gene: .
CDR3 DNA: TGTGCCAGCTCACCAGGGTTAGCGAACACTGAAGCTTTCTTT
CDR3 protein: CASSPGLANTEAFF

V gene: TRBV7-9
clone size: few
J gene: TRBJ1-1
D gene: .
CDR3 DNA: TGTGCCAGCAGCCTCCAGCCGAACACTGAAGCTTTCTTT
CDR3 protein: CASSLQPNTEAFF

V gene: TRBV29-1
clone size: many
J gene: TRBJ2-1
D gene: TRBD2
CDR3 DNA: TGCAGCGCCCCCGGACTAGCCTACAATGAGCAGTTCTTC
CDR3 protein: CSAPGLAYNEQFF

V gene: TRBV4-1
clone size: .
J gene: TRBJ2-1
D gene: .
CDR3 DNA: TGCGCCAGCAGCCCGAGTCGGGTCGAGCAGTTCTTC
CDR3 protein: CASSPSRVEQFF

V gene: TRBV28
clone size: .
J gene: TRBJ1-3
D gene: .
CDR3 DNA: TGTGCCAGCAGCCTTCCGAATGAGTTCTCTGGAAACACCATATATTTT
CDR3 protein: CASSLPNEFSGNTIYF

V gene: TRBV12-3/TRBV12-4
clone size: many
J gene: TRBJ1-5
D gene: .
CDR3 DNA: TGTGCCAGCAGTTTCGCTGGGGGTCAGCCCCAGCATTTT
CDR3 protein: CASSFAGGQPQHF

V gene: TRBV28
clone size: few
J gene: TRBJ2-7
D gene: .
CDR3 DNA: TGTGCCAGCCTTGCTAGCGCGACCTACGAGCAGTACTTC
CDR3 protein: CASLASATYEQYF

V gene: TRBV15
clone size: many
J gene: TRBJ2-1
D gene: .
CDR3 DNA: TGTGCCACCAGCAGAGATATGGTGACAGCGGGCGTCAATGAGCAGTTCTTC
CDR3 protein: CATSRDMVTAGVNEQFF

V gene: TRBV4-1
clone size: many
J gene: TRBJ2-7
D gene: TRBD2
CDR3 DNA: TGCGCCAGCAGCCCTCTTGGCGGGGCTAGCGGGAGTATTATGGGGGAATACGAGCAGTACTTC
CDR3 protein: CASSPLGGASGSIMGEYEQYF

V gene: TRBV28
clone size: .
J gene: TRBJ1-1
D gene: .
CDR3 DNA: TGTGCCAGCAGTTATGAGGGGAGGCTAGCTTTCTTT
CDR3 protein: CASSYEGRLAFF

V gene: TRBV5-4
clone size: many
J gene: TRBJ2-7
D gene: .
CDR3 DNA: TGTGCCAGCAGCCCGGACTCAGCGATGTGGACCTACGAGCAGTACTTC
CDR3 protein: CASSPDSAMWTYEQYF

V gene: TRBV10-3
clone size: many
J gene: TRBJ2-3
D gene: TRBD2
CDR3 DNA: TGTGCCATCCGCGGACTAGCTTCTACAGATACGCAGTATTTT
CDR3 protein: CAIRGLASTDTQYF

V gene: TRBV29-1
clone size: once
J gene: TRBJ2-4
D gene: .
CDR3 DNA: TGCAGCGCTTTACAGGGAGCGGACATTCAGTACTTC
CDR3 protein: CSALQGADIQYF

V gene: TRBV19
clone size: many
J gene: TRBJ2-7
D gene: TRBD2
CDR3 DNA: TGTGCCAGTAGTGGGCCGGGGGGAACCTCAGGGGAGCAGTACTTC
CDR3 protein: CASSGPGGTSGEQYF

V gene: TRBV12-3/TRBV12-4
clone size: few
J gene: TRBJ2-6
D gene: .
CDR3 DNA: TGTGCCAGCACCCCAAGGGGCACAGGAGCCAACGTCCTGACTTTC
CDR3 protein: CASTPRGTGANVLTF

V gene: TRBV7-9
clone size: .
J gene: TRBJ2-3
D gene: TRBD1
CDR3 DNA: TGTGCCAGCAGCTTGAACAGGGGGCCGATGCCCACAGATACGCAGTATTTT
CDR3 protein: CASSLNRGPMPTDTQYF

V gene: TRBV29-1
clone size: few
J gene: TRBJ2-7
D gene: .
CDR3 DNA: TGCAGCGTTGGACCGAGCCTAACCTACGAGCAGTACTTC
CDR3 protein: CSVGPSLTYEQYF

V gene: TRBV30
clone size: few
J gene: TRBJ2-3
D gene: .
CDR3 DNA: TGTGCCTGGAGCCTAGATGCAGATACGCAGTATTTT
CDR3 protein: CAWSLDADTQYF

V gene: TRBV5-5
clone size: many
J gene: TRBJ2-1
D gene: .
CDR3 DNA: TGTGCCAGCAGCTCGCCGGGGAGCTCCTACAATGAGCAGTTCTTC
CDR3 protein: CASSSPGSSYNEQFF

V gene: TRBV24-1
clone size: .
J gene: TRBJ2-3
D gene: .
CDR3 DNA: TGTGCCACCAGTCCCCAGAACACAGATACGCAGTATTTT
CDR3 protein: CATSPQNTDTQYF

V gene: TRBV7-8
clone size: many
J gene: TRBJ1-2
D gene: TRBD1
CDR3 DNA: TGTGCCAGCAGCTTACCGGGACAGGGGGAGCATGGCTACACCTTC
CDR3 protein: CASSLPGQGEHGYTF

V gene: TRBV9
clone size: many
J gene: TRBJ2-2
D gene: .
CDR3 DNA: TGTGCCAGCAGCGTATTACGGGAAGGTACCGGGGAGCTGTTTTTT
CDR3 protein: CASSVLREGTGELFF

V gene: TRBV7-6
clone size: .
J gene: TRBJ2-3
D gene: .
CDR3 DNA: TGTGCCAGCACCCGTTTCGGGCCAGATACGCAGTATTTT
CDR3 protein: CASTRFGPDTQYF

V gene: TRBV10-3
clone size: .
J gene: TRBJ2-1
D gene: TRBD2
CDR3 DNA: TGTGCCATCAGTAAAGCGGGAGGGAGCGGAAATGAGCAGTTCTTC
CDR3 protein: CAISKAGGSGNEQFF

V gene: TRBV7-9
clone size: many
J gene: TRBJ2-3
D gene: TRBD1
CDR3 DNA: TGTGCCAGCATTTCAGGGGACAGTACAGATACGCAGTATTTT
CDR3 protein: CASISGDSTDTQYF

V gene: TRBV7-7
clone size: medium-sized
J gene: TRBJ2-5
D gene: .
CDR3 DNA: TGTGCCAGCAGCTTGGGCCGACTAGTCGAGGGTGAGACCCAGTACTTC
CDR3 protein: CASSLGRLVEGETQYF